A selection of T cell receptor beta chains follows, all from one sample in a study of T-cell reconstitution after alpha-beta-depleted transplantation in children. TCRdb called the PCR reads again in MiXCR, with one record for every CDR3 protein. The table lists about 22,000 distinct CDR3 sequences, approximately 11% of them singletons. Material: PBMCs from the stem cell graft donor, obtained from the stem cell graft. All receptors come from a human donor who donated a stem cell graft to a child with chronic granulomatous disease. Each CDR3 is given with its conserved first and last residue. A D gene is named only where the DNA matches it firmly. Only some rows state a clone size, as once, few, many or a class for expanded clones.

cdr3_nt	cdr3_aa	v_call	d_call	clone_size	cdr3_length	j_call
TGTGCCAGCAGGGGATTTTACGAGCAGTACTTC	CASRGFYEQYF	TRBV2	NA	many	11	TRBJ2-7
TGTGCCAGCAGCTTAGGGGGAATTCGGCCCCTCCACTTT	CASSLGGIRPLHF	TRBV7-3	NA	many	13	TRBJ1-6
TGTGCCAGCAGCTTAGTGAGAGGTGCAGGGACGCTTAGCAATCAGCCCCAGCATTTT	CASSLVRGAGTLSNQPQHF	TRBV7-9	NA	many	19	TRBJ1-5
TGTGCCAGCAGTTACGGACGACAGACCTCCTACGAGCAGTACTTC	CASSYGRQTSYEQYF	TRBV6-2/TRBV6-3	NA	few	15	TRBJ2-7
TGTGCCAGCAGCCAAGATCAGTTCACACCCCTCCACTTT	CASSQDQFTPLHF	TRBV3-1	NA	many	13	TRBJ1-6
TGCAGCGTTGGCTTCAGGACTAGTGGGAATGAGCAGTTCTTC	CSVGFRTSGNEQFF	TRBV29-1	TRBD2	many	14	TRBJ2-1
TGTGCCAGCAGCTTTACTAGCTCCCGAAGGGTAGAGACCCAGTACTTC	CASSFTSSRRVETQYF	TRBV7-2	NA	many	16	TRBJ2-5
TGTGCCACCAGCACCGCCTTAGCAGTGGTCGGGAATGAGCAGTTCTTC	CATSTALAVVGNEQFF	TRBV15	NA	many	16	TRBJ2-1
TGTGCCAGCAGCAGGGGGGAGACCCAGTACTTC	CASSRGETQYF	TRBV3-1	NA	many	11	TRBJ2-5
TGCAGTGCTAGACAGGGTTGCACAGATACGCAGTATTTT	CSARQGCTDTQYF	TRBV20-1	NA	many	13	TRBJ2-3
TGTGCCAGCAGCTTGGTCCTAGCGGTCCACGAGCAGTACTTC	CASSLVLAVHEQYF	TRBV7-2	TRBD2	many	14	TRBJ2-7
TGTGCCAGCAGTGGGTTAGGTGAGGCTTACTACTACGAGCAGTACTTC	CASSGLGEAYYYEQYF	TRBV28	NA	many	16	TRBJ2-7
TGTGCCAGCAGAACCACAGGGAAGCGAGACTATGGCTACACCTTC	CASRTTGKRDYGYTF	TRBV28	NA	many	15	TRBJ1-2
TGTGCCAGCAGACAGACCGGGACTAGCGACCACGAGCAGTACTTC	CASRQTGTSDHEQYF	TRBV14	TRBD2	many	15	TRBJ2-7
TGTGCCAGCAGTCCGATGGGGGGGAATTCACCCCTCCACTTT	CASSPMGGNSPLHF	TRBV12-3/TRBV12-4	NA	many	14	TRBJ1-6
TGTGCCAGCAGTAGTGGACAGGGAGGCGAGCAGTACTTC	CASSSGQGGEQYF	TRBV27	TRBD1	many	13	TRBJ2-7
TGTGCCAGCAGCCGTGGACTAGCGGGAGTTTTGGATACGCAGTATTTT	CASSRGLAGVLDTQYF	TRBV7-3	TRBD2	many	16	TRBJ2-3
TGCAGTGCGAGAAGACTAGCGAGATTGAATACGGAGACCCAGTACTTC	CSARRLARLNTETQYF	TRBV20-1	TRBD2	many	16	TRBJ2-5
TGTGCCAGCAGTCTCCCTAGCGGGGAGCAGTTCTTC	CASSLPSGEQFF	TRBV12-3/TRBV12-4	TRBD2	many	12	TRBJ2-1
TGTGCCAGCAGCAATCGAGGGGTCCCGTTAACCGATGAGCAGTTCTTC	CASSNRGVPLTDEQFF	TRBV7-9	NA	many	16	TRBJ2-1
TGCAGTTCTGGCGGGCAGGCGACGGCCAAAAACATTCAGTACTTC	CSSGGQATAKNIQYF	TRBV20-1	NA	NA	15	TRBJ2-4
TGTGCCAGCAGTCCCGGGACGGCCAGGGATTCACCCCTCCACTTT	CASSPGTARDSPLHF	TRBV27	NA	many	15	TRBJ1-6
TGCAGTGCTAGAGATCGGGGGGTCGGGAATTCACCCCTCCACTTT	CSARDRGVGNSPLHF	TRBV20-1	NA	many	15	TRBJ1-6
TGTGCCAGCAGAAAAAGAGGTGGACTAGCTTGGGTCTGTGAGCAGTACTTC	CASRKRGGLAWVCEQYF	TRBV21-1	NA	few	17	TRBJ2-7
TGTGCCAGCAGCGTCCAGGTGAACTATGGCTACACCTTC	CASSVQVNYGYTF	TRBV9	NA	many	13	TRBJ1-2
TGTGCCAGCAGTTTACGGCGGGTCAGGGGATTCTTAACACACACTAATACGCAGTATTTT	CASSLRRVRGFLTHTNTQYF	TRBV27	NA	many	20	TRBJ2-3
TGTGCCAGCAGTAAACAACGGGGGGTCCCTTCTGGGGCCAACGTCCTGACTTTC	CASSKQRGVPSGANVLTF	TRBV27	TRBD2	many	18	TRBJ2-6
TGCAGTGCTACGATTACAGGGATAGGTGAAAAACTGTTTTTT	CSATITGIGEKLFF	TRBV20-1	NA	many	14	TRBJ1-4
TGTGCCAGCAGGGCGGGGGACAGGGCCTACGAGCAGTACTTC	CASRAGDRAYEQYF	TRBV6-5	TRBD1	many	14	TRBJ2-7
TGTGCCAGCAGGGAAGGGACAGTTTACGAGCAGTACTTC	CASREGTVYEQYF	TRBV28	TRBD1	many	13	TRBJ2-7
TGTGCCACCAGCAGAGTGACGGACGGCTATGAAAAACTGTTTTTT	CATSRVTDGYEKLFF	TRBV15	NA	NA	15	TRBJ1-4
TGTGCCAGCAGTTTGGAGACAACCTACGAGCAGTACTTC	CASSLETTYEQYF	TRBV28	NA	many	13	TRBJ2-7
TGTGCCAGCAGCTTAGCTCAGCCGGGGATCAGGGGCTACACCTTC	CASSLAQPGIRGYTF	TRBV7-9	NA	NA	15	TRBJ1-2
TGTGCCAGCAGTTACATCGGGGGGGTCTACGAGCAGTACTTC	CASSYIGGVYEQYF	TRBV6-5	TRBD2	NA	14	TRBJ2-7
TGTGCCAGCAGTTACGATCCGGGCCGAGACAATGAGCAGTTCTTC	CASSYDPGRDNEQFF	TRBV6-5	NA	many	15	TRBJ2-1
TGTGCCAGCAGCTTACTAAGGAGCGGGGGGTCCTACAATGAGCAGTTCTTC	CASSLLRSGGSYNEQFF	TRBV7-6	TRBD2	many	17	TRBJ2-1
TGTGCCAGCACCAGTTCGAGTATCCAAGAGACCCAGTACTTC	CASTSSSIQETQYF	TRBV25-1	NA	many	14	TRBJ2-5
TGCAGTGCTAGTAGGAGGGAGCATGGCTACACCTTC	CSASRREHGYTF	TRBV20-1	NA	many	12	TRBJ1-2
TGCGCCAGCAGCGTTCACTTCAACTATGGCTACACCTTC	CASSVHFNYGYTF	TRBV5-1	NA	many	13	TRBJ1-2
TGTGCCAGCAGCAGACGGGGGGGCGAGCAGTTCTTC	CASSRRGGEQFF	TRBV7-2	TRBD2	many	12	TRBJ2-1
TGTGCCAGCATTGGGCTCGGGCAGGGGGTCAGCGATGAGCAGTTCTTC	CASIGLGQGVSDEQFF	TRBV7-8	TRBD1	many	16	TRBJ2-1
TGTGCCAGCAGCTTAGCGGACACCGGGGAGCTGTTTTTT	CASSLADTGELFF	TRBV7-2	NA	many	13	TRBJ2-2
TGTGCCAGCAGTTTACCAGTGCATGGGCAGGAGAATCAGCCCCAGCATTTT	CASSLPVHGQENQPQHF	TRBV28	NA	many	17	TRBJ1-5
TGCAGCGTATACAGGGACTCCTACGAGCAGTACTTC	CSVYRDSYEQYF	TRBV29-1	NA	many	12	TRBJ2-7
TGCGCCAGCAGCCAAGGAAGGGGGCGCCCCAATGAGCAGTTCTTC	CASSQGRGRPNEQFF	TRBV4-3	TRBD1	NA	15	TRBJ2-1
TGTGCCAGCAGCCAACCAGGAGAGGATACGCAGTATTTT	CASSQPGEDTQYF	TRBV4-2	NA	few	13	TRBJ2-3
TGTGCCAGCAGCTTAGTAACAGGAAACTATGGCTACACCTTC	CASSLVTGNYGYTF	TRBV7-8	NA	many	14	TRBJ1-2
TGCGCCAGCAGCTTGGATCGAGACTCTGGAAACACCATATATTTT	CASSLDRDSGNTIYF	TRBV5-1	NA	few	15	TRBJ1-3
TGTGCCAGCAGTGGGGAGGTTGCCTGGAATGAGCAGTTCTTC	CASSGEVAWNEQFF	TRBV7-8	NA	many	14	TRBJ2-1
TGTGCCAGCAGCTTGGCCCACGTCGAGGAGTTCTTC	CASSLAHVEEFF	TRBV5-5	NA	many	12	TRBJ2-1
TGCAGCGTTGAAAGACCGGGGGTTACCGGGGAGCTGTTTTTT	CSVERPGVTGELFF	TRBV29-1	NA	many	14	TRBJ2-2
TGCAGTGCTTGGAGGTCGGACAGGGCCAAAAACATTCAGTACTTC	CSAWRSDRAKNIQYF	TRBV20-1	TRBD1	many	15	TRBJ2-4
TGTGCCAGCAGCCCCTACGAGCAGTACTTC	CASSPYEQYF	TRBV6-4	NA	many	10	TRBJ2-7
TGCGCCAGCAGCTACCAGGGCACAGATACGCAGTATTTT	CASSYQGTDTQYF	TRBV5-1	NA	many	13	TRBJ2-3
TGCAGTGCTGACCGGGACCAACTCACTGAAGCTTTCTTT	CSADRDQLTEAFF	TRBV20-1	NA	many	13	TRBJ1-1
TGCAGTGCTAGACGGGGGGGCGTCGATGAGCAGTTCTTC	CSARRGGVDEQFF	TRBV20-1	TRBD2	NA	13	TRBJ2-1
TGCGCCAGCAGCTCACCCGGGGGGGGACTGAACACCGGGGAGCTGTTTTTT	CASSSPGGGLNTGELFF	TRBV4-1	TRBD2	many	17	TRBJ2-2
TGTGCCACCAGCAGAGGAGCCCAGGATACGCAGTATTTT	CATSRGAQDTQYF	TRBV15	NA	many	13	TRBJ2-3